This TCR beta chain was identified during a study of cytotoxic CD8 clonotypes in ibrutinib-treated CLL. Study summary: Specimens for response were gathered following a median around a year of therapy, spanning 6 to 36.

Germline lookup yields CDR1 ENHRY and CDR2 SYGVKD. The trim removed 5 bases at V and 6 bases at J, leaving 8 bases unmatched. CDR3 size: 16 residues. Measured with immunoSEQ multiplex PCR; TCRdb has only the in-frame clones, and not every one. The table lists 70,000 to 80,000 clones, approximately 80% of them singletons. This chain uses TRBV10-3 with TRBJ2-7, with 15 bases identical to TRBD2. The material sequenced was PBMCs, taken at disease progression, from a patient treated with ibrutinib. The source is a human donor with chronic lymphocytic leukemia. The CDR3 bases are TGTGCCATCAGTTCCTACGGACTAGCGGGGGGGCTCGAGCAGTACTTC. This encodes CAISSYGLAGGLEQYF.